This T cell receptor beta chain came from a study of beta chain features in type 1 diabetes. Isolated RNA was reverse transcribed in full, so expressed TCRB transcripts were sequenced. Naive, central memory and regulatory T cell samples came to a mean of approximately 3.6 million reads. Assay used: immunoSEQ multiplex PCR; TCRdb lists only in-frame clones, some missing. The table lists 350,000 or so clones, around 20% of them singletons, with about 0.044% in the top ten. Every donor provided one heparinised blood draw, which averaged about 110 mL. CD45RO/CCR7/CD25/CD127/CD95/CD27 sorting isolated CD4+ naive, central memory, regulatory and stem cell-like memory cells. The authors obtained over 95% purity in all sorted populations. Trimming shortened V by 0 bases and J by 6 bases, and 11 bases separated the two germline ends. The CDR3 sequence is 14 residues long. Germline CDR1 is WNHNN and CDR2 is SYGVQD (reference sequence).

The sample was naive CD4+ T cells from blood. This sequence joins TRBV10-1 and TRBJ1-1; D is uncertain. This TCR was sampled from a young woman in good health. CDR3: CASSESPGRAEAFF. The CDR3 DNA is TGCGCCAGCAGTGAGTCTCCGGGGAGAGCTGAAGCTTTCTTT.